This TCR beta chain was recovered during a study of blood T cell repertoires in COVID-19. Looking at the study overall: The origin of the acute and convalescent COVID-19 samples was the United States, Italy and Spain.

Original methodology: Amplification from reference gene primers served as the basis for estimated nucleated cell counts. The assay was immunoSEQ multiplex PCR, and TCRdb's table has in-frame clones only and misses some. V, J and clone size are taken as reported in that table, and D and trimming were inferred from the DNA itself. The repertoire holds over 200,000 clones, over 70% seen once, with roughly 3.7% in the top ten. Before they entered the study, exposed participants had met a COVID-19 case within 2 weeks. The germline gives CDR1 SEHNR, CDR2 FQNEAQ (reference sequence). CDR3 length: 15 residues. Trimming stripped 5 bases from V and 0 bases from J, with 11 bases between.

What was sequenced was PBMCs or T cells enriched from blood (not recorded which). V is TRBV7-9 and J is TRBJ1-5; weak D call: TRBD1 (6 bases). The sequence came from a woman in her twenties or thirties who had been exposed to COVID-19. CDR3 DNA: TGTGCCAGCAGCCTGACAGGATTTAGCAATCAGCCCCAGCATTTT. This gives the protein CASSLTGFSNQPQHF.